Presented here are 7 T cell receptor beta chains from one specimen sequenced in a study of Ad26.COV2.S vaccination and SARS-CoV-2 variants (dated by TCRdb to the early 2020s). Libraries were built with the immunoSEQ multiplex PCR assay. The clones in this table, taken by TCRdb from immuneACCESS, are in-frame only. Not every clone is retained; where verified, under half of the shortfall comes from an unresolved V gene, and the cause of the rest is unknown. Present in this sample are about 350,000 clones, about 85% of which were seen just once. Of the sample, about 3.3% falls within the top ten clones. The treatment or condition label, as the study defines it: 15 to 20 received Ad26.COV2.S at low or high dose, single or two shots; 5 received placebo; per-sample allocation not given. Repertoires of vaccine and placebo recipients were sequenced from samples taken on day 63 after the first injection.

The material was peripheral blood, obtained in a trial of Ad26.COV2.S vaccine versus placebo. These receptor sequences come from a person aged 18 to 59 who received the Ad26.COV2.S COVID-19 vaccine or a placebo.

This chain links TRBV15 with TRBJ2-3; D remains ambiguous. The CDR3 is 12 residues long. V shed 1 base and J shed 6 bases, with 5 bases lying between them. Looked up from germline, CDR1 is LNHNV and CDR2 is YYDKDF (reference sequence). This CDR3 is CATSRGADTQYF. In nucleotides, the CDR3 is TGTGCCACCAGCAGAGGGGCGGATACGCAGTATTTT. Combining the CDR3 with reference TRBV15 and TRBJ2-3 gives the whole variable domain DAMVIQNPRYQVTQFGKPVTLSCSQTLNHNVMYWYQQKSSQAPKLLFHYYDKDFNNEADTPDNFQSRRPNTSFCFLDIRSPGLGDTAMYLCATSRGADTQYFGPGTRLTVL.

This rearrangement joins TRBV19 to TRBJ1-5; the D is unclear. In germline, CDR1 is LNHDA, CDR2 SQIVND (reference sequence). This CDR3 region has 16 residues. V was trimmed by 6 bases and J by 0 bases, leaving 15 bases between them. The CDR3 region has the DNA TGTGCCAGTAGCTCCTCGGACGGGTATAGCAATCAGCCCCAGCATTTT. Translated, it gives CASSSSDGYSNQPQHF.

This clone qualifies as medium-sized. The chain couples TRBV6-5 to TRBJ2-7; possibly TRBD2 for D (7 bases). This CDR3 has 14 residues. The V end was cut by 9 bases, the J end by 2 bases, with 17 bases between. Germline-derived CDR1 and CDR2 are MNHEY and SVGAGI. In DNA, the CDR3 is TGTGCCAGTGGGGGGAGGGGGACCACCTACGAGCAGTACTTC. Amino acid sequence: CASGGRGTTYEQYF.

V and J are TRBV11-3 and TRBJ2-1; tentatively, D is TRBD2 (5 bases). The V and J ends lost 1 base and 4 bases respectively, with 8 bases between them. Germline CDR1 and CDR2: SGHNT and YENEEA. The CDR3 runs 14 residues. The CDR3 bases are TGTGCCAGCAGCTTAGTCGGGAAATACAATGAGCAGTTCTTC. This encodes CASSLVGKYNEQFF.

The gene calls are TRBV24-1 and TRBJ2-5; perhaps TRBD1 as D (6 bases). The CDR3 extends over 16 amino acids. The V and J ends lost 4 bases and 4 bases respectively, with 18 bases between them. The germline CDR1 and CDR2 sequences are KGHDR and SFDVKD. As DNA, the CDR3 is TGTGCCACCAGTGACCGTGGGCAGGCCAGGGGAGAGACCCAGTACTTC. Protein product: CATSDRGQARGETQYF.

The chain links TRBV7-2 to TRBJ1-1, with unresolved D. Trimming pared 2 bases from V and 7 bases from J, leaving 8 bases between. Germline V gene data show CDR1 as SGHTA and CDR2 as FQGNSA. CDR3 size: 12 residues. DNA of the CDR3: TGTGCCAGCAGCTTAAGACTGGGTGAAGCTTTCTTT. This codes for CASSLRLGEAFF.

The chain is built from TRBV12-3 or TRBV12-4 and TRBJ2-7; D unclear. V lost 1 base and J lost 2, with 6 bases in between. This CDR3 has 13 residues. For the CDR3, the DNA is TGTGCCAGCAGTTTAGGCTCAACCTACGAGCAGTACTTC. Its protein is CASSLGSTYEQYF.